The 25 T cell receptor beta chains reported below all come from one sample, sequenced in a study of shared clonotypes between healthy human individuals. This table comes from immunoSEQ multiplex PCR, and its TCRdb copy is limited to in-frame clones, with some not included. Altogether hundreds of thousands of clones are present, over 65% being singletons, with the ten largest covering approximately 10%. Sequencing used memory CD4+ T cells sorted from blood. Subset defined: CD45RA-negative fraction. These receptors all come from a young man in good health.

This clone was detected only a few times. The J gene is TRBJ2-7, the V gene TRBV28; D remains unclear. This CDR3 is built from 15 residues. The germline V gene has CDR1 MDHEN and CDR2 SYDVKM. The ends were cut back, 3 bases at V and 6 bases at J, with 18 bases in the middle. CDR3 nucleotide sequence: TGTGCCAGCAGTTTGGTAGGGATTTCCTACGTCGAGCAGTACTTC. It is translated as CASSLVGISYVEQYF. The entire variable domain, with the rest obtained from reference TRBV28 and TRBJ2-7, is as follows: DVKVTQSSRYLVKRTGEKVFLECVQDMDHENMFWYRQDPGLGLRLIYFSYDVKMKEKGDIPEGYSVSREKKERFSLILESASTNQTSMYLCASSLVGISYVEQYFGPGTRLTVT.

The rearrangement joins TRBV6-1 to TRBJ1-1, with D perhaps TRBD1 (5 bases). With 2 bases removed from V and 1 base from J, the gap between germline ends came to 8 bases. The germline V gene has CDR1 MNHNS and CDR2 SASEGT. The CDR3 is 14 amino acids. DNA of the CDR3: TGTGCCAGCAGTGAATCGACAGCGAACACTGAAGCTTTCTTT. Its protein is CASSESTANTEAFF.

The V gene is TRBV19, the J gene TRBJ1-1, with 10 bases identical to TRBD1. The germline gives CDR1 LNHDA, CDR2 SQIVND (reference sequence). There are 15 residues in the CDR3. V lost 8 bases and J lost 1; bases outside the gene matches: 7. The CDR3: CASWGTGASNTEAFF. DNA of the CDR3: TGTGCCAGTTGGGGGACAGGGGCTTCGAACACTGAAGCTTTCTTT.

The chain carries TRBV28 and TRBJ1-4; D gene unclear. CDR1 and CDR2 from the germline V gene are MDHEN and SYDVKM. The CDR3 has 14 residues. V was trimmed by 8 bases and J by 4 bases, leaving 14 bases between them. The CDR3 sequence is CASSPGGFNEKLFF. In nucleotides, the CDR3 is TGTGCCAGCTCCCCAGGCGGTTTTAATGAAAAACTGTTTTTT.

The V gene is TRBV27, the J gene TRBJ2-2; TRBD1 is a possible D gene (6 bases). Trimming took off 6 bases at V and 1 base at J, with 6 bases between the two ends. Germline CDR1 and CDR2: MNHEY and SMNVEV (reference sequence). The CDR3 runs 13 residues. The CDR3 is CASSRGNTGELFF. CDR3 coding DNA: TGTGCCAGCAGCAGGGGGAACACCGGGGAGCTGTTTTTT.

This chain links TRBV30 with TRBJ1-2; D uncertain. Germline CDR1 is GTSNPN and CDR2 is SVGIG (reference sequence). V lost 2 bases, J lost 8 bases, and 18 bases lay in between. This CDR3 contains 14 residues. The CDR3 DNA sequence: TGTGCCTGGAGTTCACCGGGCCCTAAGAGGGGCTACACCTTC. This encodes CAWSSPGPKRGYTF.

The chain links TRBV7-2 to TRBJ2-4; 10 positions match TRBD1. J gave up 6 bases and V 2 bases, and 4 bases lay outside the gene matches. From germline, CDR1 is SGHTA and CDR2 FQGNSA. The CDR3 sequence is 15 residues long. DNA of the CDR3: TGTGCCAGCAGCTTATGGGGACAGGGGTCAAACATTCAGTACTTC. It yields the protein CASSLWGQGSNIQYF.

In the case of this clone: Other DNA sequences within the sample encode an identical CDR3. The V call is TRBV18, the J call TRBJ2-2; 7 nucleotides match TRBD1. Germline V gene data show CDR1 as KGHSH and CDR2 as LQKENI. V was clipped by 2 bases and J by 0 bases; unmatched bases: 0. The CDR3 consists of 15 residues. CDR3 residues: CASSPGQANTGELFF. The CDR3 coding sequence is TGTGCCAGCTCACCAGGACAGGCGAACACCGGGGAGCTGTTTTTT.

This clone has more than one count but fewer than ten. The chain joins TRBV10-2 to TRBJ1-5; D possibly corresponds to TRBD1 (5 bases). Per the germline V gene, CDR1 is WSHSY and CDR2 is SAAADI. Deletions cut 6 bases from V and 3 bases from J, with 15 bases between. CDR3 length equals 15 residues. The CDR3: CASRDATGHNQPQHF. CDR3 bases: TGCGCCAGCAGAGACGCTACAGGACACAATCAGCCCCAGCATTTT.

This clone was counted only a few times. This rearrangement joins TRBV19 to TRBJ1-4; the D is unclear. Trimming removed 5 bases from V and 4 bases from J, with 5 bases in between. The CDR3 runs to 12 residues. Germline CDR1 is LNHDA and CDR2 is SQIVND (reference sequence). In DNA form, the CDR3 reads TGTGCCAGTAGTGTTTTTAATGAAAAACTGTTTTTT. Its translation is CASSVFNEKLFF.

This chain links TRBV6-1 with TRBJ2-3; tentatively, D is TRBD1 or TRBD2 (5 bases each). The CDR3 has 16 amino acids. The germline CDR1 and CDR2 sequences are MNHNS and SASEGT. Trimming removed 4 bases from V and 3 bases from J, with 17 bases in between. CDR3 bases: TGTGCCAGCAGTGGGGGGACGGGTGGTTGGACAGATACGCAGTATTTT. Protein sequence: CASSGGTGGWTDTQYF.

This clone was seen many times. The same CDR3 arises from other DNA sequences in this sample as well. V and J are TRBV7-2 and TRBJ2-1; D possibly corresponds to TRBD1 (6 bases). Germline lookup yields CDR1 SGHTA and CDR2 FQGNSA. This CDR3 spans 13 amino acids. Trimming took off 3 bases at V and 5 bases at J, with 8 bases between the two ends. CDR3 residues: CASSLGHNNEQFF. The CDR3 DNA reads TGTGCCAGCAGCTTGGGACACAACAATGAGCAGTTCTTC.

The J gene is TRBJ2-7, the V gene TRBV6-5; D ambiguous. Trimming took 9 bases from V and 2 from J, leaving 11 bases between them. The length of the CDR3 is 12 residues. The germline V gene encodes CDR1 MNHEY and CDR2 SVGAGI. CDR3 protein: CASQTVTYEQYF. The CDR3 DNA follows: TGTGCCAGTCAGACTGTTACCTACGAGCAGTACTTC.

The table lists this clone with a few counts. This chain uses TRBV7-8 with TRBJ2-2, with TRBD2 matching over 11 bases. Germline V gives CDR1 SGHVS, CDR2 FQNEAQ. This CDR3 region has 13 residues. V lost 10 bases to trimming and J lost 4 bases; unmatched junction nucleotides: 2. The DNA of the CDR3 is TGTGCCATTAGCGGGAGGGCCACCGGGGAGCTGTTTTTT. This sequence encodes CAISGRATGELFF.

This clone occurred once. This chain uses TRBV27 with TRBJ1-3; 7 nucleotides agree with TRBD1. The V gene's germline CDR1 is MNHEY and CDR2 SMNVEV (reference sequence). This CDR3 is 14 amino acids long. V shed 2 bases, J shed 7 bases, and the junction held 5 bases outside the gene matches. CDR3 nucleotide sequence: TGTGCCAGCAGTTTAAGGGAGACAGGGAACACCATATATTTT. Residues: CASSLRETGNTIYF.

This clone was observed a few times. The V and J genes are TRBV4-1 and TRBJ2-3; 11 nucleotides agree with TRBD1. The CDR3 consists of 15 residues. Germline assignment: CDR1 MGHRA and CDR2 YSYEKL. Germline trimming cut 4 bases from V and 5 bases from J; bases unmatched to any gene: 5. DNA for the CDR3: TGCGCCAGCAGCCTTGGACAGGGGGCTTTAGATACGCAGTATTTT. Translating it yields CASSLGQGALDTQYF.

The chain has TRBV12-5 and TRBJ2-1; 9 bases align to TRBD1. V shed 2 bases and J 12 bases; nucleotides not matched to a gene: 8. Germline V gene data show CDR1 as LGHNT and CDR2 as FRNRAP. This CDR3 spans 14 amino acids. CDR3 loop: CASGLFGTGSRQFF. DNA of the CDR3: TGTGCTAGTGGTTTGTTCGGGACAGGGTCTCGGCAGTTCTTC.

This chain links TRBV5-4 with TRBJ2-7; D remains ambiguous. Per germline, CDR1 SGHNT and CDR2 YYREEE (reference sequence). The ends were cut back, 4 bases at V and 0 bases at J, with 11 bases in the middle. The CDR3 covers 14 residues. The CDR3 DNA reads TGTGCCAGCAGCCAACAAAGCGTCTCCTACGAGCAGTACTTC. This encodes CASSQQSVSYEQYF.

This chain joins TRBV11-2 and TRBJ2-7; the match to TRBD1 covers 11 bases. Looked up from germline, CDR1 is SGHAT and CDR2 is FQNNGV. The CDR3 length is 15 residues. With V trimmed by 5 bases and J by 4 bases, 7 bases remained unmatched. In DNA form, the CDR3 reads TGTGCCAGCAGCGGCAGGGACAGGGGGAAGTACGAGCAGTACTTC. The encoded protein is CASSGRDRGKYEQYF.

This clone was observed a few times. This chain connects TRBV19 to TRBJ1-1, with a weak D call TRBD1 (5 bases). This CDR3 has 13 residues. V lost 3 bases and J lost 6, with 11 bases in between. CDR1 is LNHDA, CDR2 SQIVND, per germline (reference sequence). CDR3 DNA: TGTGCCAGTAGTATTGACAGAAGGGCTGAAGCTTTCTTT. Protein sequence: CASSIDRRAEAFF.

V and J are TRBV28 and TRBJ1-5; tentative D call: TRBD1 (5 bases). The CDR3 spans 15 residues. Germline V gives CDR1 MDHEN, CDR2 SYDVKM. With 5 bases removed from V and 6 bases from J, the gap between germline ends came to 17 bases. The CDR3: CASSRISGYGQPQHF. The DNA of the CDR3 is TGTGCCAGCAGTCGCATCTCAGGGTATGGTCAGCCCCAGCATTTT.

DNA of the CDR3: TGCGCCAGCAGCTTGGGGACTAGCGGGGCGAACACCGGGGAGCTGTTTTTT. Protein sequence: CASSLGTSGANTGELFF. The chain carries TRBV5-1 and TRBJ2-2; TRBD2 matches at 12 bases. CDR1 and CDR2 from the germline V gene are SGHRS and YFSETQ. The CDR3 runs to 17 residues. V lost 0 bases, J lost 0 bases, and 0 bases stayed unmatched.

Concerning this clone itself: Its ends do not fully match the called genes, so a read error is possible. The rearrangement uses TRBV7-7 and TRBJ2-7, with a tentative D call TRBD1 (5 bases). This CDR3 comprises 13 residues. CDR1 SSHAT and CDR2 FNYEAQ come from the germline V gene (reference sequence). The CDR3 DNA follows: TGTGCTAGCAGCCAAGACACAGGTTACGAGCAGTACTTC. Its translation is CASSQDTGYEQYF.

The CDR3 sequence: CASSPGTSYEQYF. CDR3 in DNA: TGTGCCAGTAGCCCCGGGACTTCCTACGAGCAGTACTTC. This chain uses TRBV19 with TRBJ2-7; D may be TRBD2 (6 bases). The CDR3 is 13 amino acids. V shed 6 bases and J shed 1 base, with 10 bases lying between them. Looked up from germline, CDR1 is LNHDA and CDR2 is SQIVND (reference sequence).

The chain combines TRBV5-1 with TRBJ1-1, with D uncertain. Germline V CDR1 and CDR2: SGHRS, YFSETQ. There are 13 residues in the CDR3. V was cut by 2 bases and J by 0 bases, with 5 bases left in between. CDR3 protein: CASSFRMNTEAFF. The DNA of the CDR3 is TGCGCCAGCAGCTTTCGAATGAACACTGAAGCTTTCTTT.